What follows are 13 T cell receptor beta chains derived from one specimen sequenced in a study of blood T cell repertoires in COVID-19. Only in-frame clones appear in the TCRdb table, and some are missing; sequencing was by immunoSEQ multiplex PCR. The data show some 150,000 clones, around three quarters seen once. Source material: peripheral blood. These receptors all come from a man older than 75 with acute or convalescent COVID-19.

V is TRBV6-5 and J is TRBJ2-7; TRBD1 might be the D (7 bases). The CDR3 has 16 amino acids. Germline V lookup: CDR1 MNHEY, CDR2 SVGAGI. V was cut by 0 bases and J by 4 bases, with 16 bases left in between. The chain's CDR3 is CASSYSSGDRGYEQYF. The CDR3 nucleotides are TGTGCCAGCAGTTACTCTTCGGGGGACAGAGGATACGAGCAGTACTTC.

The rearrangement joins TRBV6-2 or TRBV6-3 to TRBJ2-7; D is ambiguous. Germline-derived CDR1 and CDR2 are MNHEY and SVGEGT. V lost 5 bases and J 3 bases, leaving 5 bases between the germline ends. The CDR3 has 11 residues. The CDR3 region is CASSPNYEQYF. Written as DNA, the CDR3 is TGTGCCAGCAGTCCCAACTACGAGCAGTACTTC.

This rearrangement joins TRBV29-1 to TRBJ1-2; the match to TRBD1 covers 8 bases. The CDR3 is 12 amino acids. V was clipped by 4 bases and J by 8 bases; unmatched bases: 6. The germline CDR1 and CDR2 sequences are SQVTM and ANQGSEA. DNA for the CDR3: TGCAGCGTTGCCACAGGGGGTGGCGGCTACACCTTC. It encodes CSVATGGGGYTF. Supplemented by reference TRBV29-1 and TRBJ1-2, the full variable domain reads SAVISQKPSRDICQRGTSLTIQCQVDSQVTMMFWYRQQPGQSLTLIATANQGSEATYESGFVIDKFPISRPNLTFSTLTVSNMSPEDSSIYLCSVATGGGGYTFGSGTRLTVV.

This chain connects TRBV25-1 to TRBJ2-5, with TRBD2 as a possible D gene (6 bases). With 6 bases removed from V and 7 bases from J, the gap between germline ends came to 21 bases. CDR1 and CDR2 (germline): MGHDK, SYGVNS. CDR3 length equals 15 residues. CDR3 in amino acids: CASSGGYPVLGTQYF. Written as DNA, the CDR3 is TGTGCCAGCAGCGGAGGGTACCCGGTTTTGGGGACCCAGTACTTC.

This clone was seen only a few times. The V call is TRBV18, the J call TRBJ1-1; tentatively, D is TRBD1 (5 bases). Germline values: CDR1 KGHSH, CDR2 LQKENI. Between the trimmed V and J ends, which lost 3 bases and 1 base, there was a span of 15 bases. This CDR3 has 16 amino acids. The CDR3 nucleotides read TGTGCCAGCTCACCTGTCTTGCGGGGCGGGAACACTGAAGCTTTCTTT. Its protein product is CASSPVLRGGNTEAFF.

This sequence joins TRBV28 and TRBJ2-1, with 9 bases lining up with TRBD1. This CDR3 contains 15 residues. CDR1 and CDR2 from the germline V gene are MDHEN and SYDVKM. V lost 4 bases, J lost 3 bases, and 4 bases stayed unmatched. In DNA form, the CDR3 reads TGTGCCAGCAGTTCAGGACAGGGGAACTACAATGAGCAGTTCTTC. Encoded protein: CASSSGQGNYNEQFF.

The chain uses TRBV21-1 and TRBJ2-3; TRBD2 reflects the table's D call only, with no check against the DNA. TRBV21-1 is deemed a pseudogene. The CDR3 covers 15 residues. As DNA, the CDR3 is TGTGCCAGCAGCCTGGGAGGGCAGGAGACAGATACGCAGTATTTT. Protein sequence: CASSLGGQETDTQYF.

The CDR3 is CASSLSIGTGGEQYF. CDR3 bases: TGCGCCAGCAGTTTATCGATCGGGACAGGGGGCGAGCAGTACTTC. The chain uses TRBV5-1 and TRBJ2-7, with 11 positions matching TRBD1. With 5 bases clipped from V and 6 bases from J, the junction kept 10 bases outside the gene matches. The CDR3 runs 15 residues. The germline V gene encodes CDR1 SGHRS and CDR2 YFSETQ.

The chain uses TRBV10-2 and TRBJ1-2, with TRBD1 matching 8 bases. V shed 5 bases, J shed 7 bases, and the junction held 6 bases outside the gene matches. The CDR3 has 13 amino acids. The V gene's germline CDR1 is WSHSY and CDR2 SAAADI. In DNA form, the CDR3 reads TGCGCCAGCAGTCAGGACAGGGTCACTGGCTACACCTTC. This translates into CASSQDRVTGYTF.

V gene TRBV6-5 combines with J gene TRBJ1-2; D not resolved. CDR1 is MNHEY, CDR2 SVGAGI, per germline. V dropped 5 bases and J dropped 6 bases, with 16 bases sitting between them. This CDR3 has 14 residues. This chain's CDR3 is CASSPRAGIDGYTF. Written as DNA, the CDR3 is TGTGCCAGCAGTCCCCGGGCGGGGATCGATGGCTACACCTTC.

The chain carries TRBV7-2 and TRBJ2-5; TRBD2 agrees at 15 bases. This CDR3 is 16 amino acids long. Germline CDR1 SGHTA, CDR2 FQGNSA. The ends lost 7 bases at V and 5 bases at J; junction bases unmatched: 8. CDR3 nucleotides: TGTGCCAGCACCCCCGGACTAGCGGGGGGGCGGGAGACCCAGTACTTC. Residues: CASTPGLAGGRETQYF.

The chain employs TRBV7-6 and TRBJ2-5; 12 bases are a match to TRBD1. After removal of 5 bases from V and 5 bases from J, the junction contained 12 bases not matched to a gene. The length of the CDR3 is 17 residues. The germline CDR1 and CDR2 sequences are SGHVS and FNYEAQ. CDR3 amino acids: CASSLRAGQGAMETQYF. CDR3 in DNA: TGTGCCAGCAGCCTCCGCGCGGGACAGGGGGCAATGGAGACCCAGTACTTC.

Comments on this clone: Its ends do not fully match the called genes, so a read error is possible. The chain couples TRBV7-7 to TRBJ2-3; possible D gene TRBD1, 5 bases. There are 14 residues in the CDR3. The V gene's germline CDR1 is SSHAT and CDR2 FNYEAQ (reference sequence). CDR3 amino acids: CASSSASRGDTQYF. The CDR3 DNA sequence: TGTGCTAGCAGCTCGGCCTCTAGGGGAGATACGCAGTATTTT. Complete variable domain (other parts from reference TRBV7-7 and TRBJ2-3): GAGVSQSPRYKVTKRGQDVTLRCDPISSHATLYWYQQALGQGPEFLTYFNYEAQPDKSGLPSDRFSAERPEGSISTLTIQRTEQRDSAMYRCASSSASRGDTQYFGPGTRLTVL.